This T cell receptor (beta chain) was identified during a study of human T cells and chemical hapten exposure. The overall study: The patient population, which was mostly female, had alopecia areata, totalis or universalis.

Between the trimmed V and J ends, which lost 6 bases and 3 bases, there was a span of 6 bases. Looked up from germline, CDR1 is MNHEY and CDR2 is SVGEGT. There are 12 residues in the CDR3. Time point in this sample: patch test 3, about 24 weeks after DPC sensitization. Treatment: therapeutic diphenylcyclopropenone sensitization with weekly scalp DPC. Each CDR3 protein is one row after TCRdb ran MiXCR on the RACE reads. The sample carries some 110,000 distinct CDR3 sequences, nearly 35% recorded once. The specimen was whole blood, collected in connection with sensitization to the hapten diphenylcyclopropenone (DPC). The chain links TRBV6-2 or TRBV6-3 to TRBJ2-1, with D possibly being TRBD2 (5 bases). The TCR comes from a man between 40 and 49 years old with alopecia areata. Some clones in this sample may be carry-over from other donors' samples. The CDR3 reads CASSTSYNEQFF. CDR3 DNA sequence: TGTGCCAGCAGCACTAGCTACAATGAGCAGTTCTTC.